This entry features one T cell receptor beta chain sequence. Which antigen it targets is not known. No base quality information exists; no much larger clone differs at one position. Taken from the germline V gene, the CDR1 and CDR2 loops are SQVTM and ANQGSEA. From the cysteine through the phenylalanine, the CDR3 covers 16 amino acids. Here the CDR3 DNA is all that survives: 48 bases in frame from base 1. Trimming at the junction amounts to 1 base on V and 2 bases on J, and the germline ends lie 15 bases apart. Peripheral blood CD8+ and CD4+ T cells from healthy donors, Susac syndrome patients and multiple sclerosis patients were profiled by high-throughput TCR beta sequencing. Susac syndrome patients met recently defined diagnostic criteria for definite or probable disease. Bulk CD8+ and CD4+ T cells were purified by magnetic negative isolation, while CD8+ TEMRA cells were enriched using FACS. Blood was drawn into EDTA tubes, processed within 24 hours, and PBMCs were isolated by density gradient centrifugation. PBMCs destined for TCR sequencing were cryopreserved in liquid nitrogen and later thawed in a 37 °C water bath. A purity of at least 90% was achieved for sorted or isolated CD4+, CD8+ and CD8+ TEMRA cells.

The data are from a study of CD8 T cells in Susac syndrome (dated by TCRdb to 2018 to 2020). Broadly, across the study: Among the Susac syndrome patients who were sequenced, clinically active disease was present in more than 5 and clinical remission was observed in about eight. At blood withdrawal, Susac syndrome patients were either therapy-naive, taking corticosteroids (in some cases with IVIg as well), or taking IVIg alone. The study used repertoire sequencing to test whether antigen drove CD8+ T cell activation and differentiation in Susac syndrome. Clonality of the CD8+ T cell repertoire was compared between more than 9 healthy donors, approximately 14 Susac syndrome patients and under 16 multiple sclerosis patients.

What the work shows at the level of the full study, not this receptor alone: In the total CD8+ and CD8+ TEMRA repertoires, 15 to 20 and five Susac-specific public clones, respectively, were identified. The TCR sequencing and HLA analysis was acknowledged to have included a relatively small number of individuals. CD8+ repertoires in Susac syndrome showed clonal expansion, which was highest in CD8+ TEMRA cells and was greater in clinically active patients than in remitting patients.

RNA was extracted with the RNeasy kit and about 0.45 to 1 ug was reverse transcribed using random hexamers. The immunoSEQ multiplex PCR assay, covering 54 Vbeta and 13 Jbeta segments, was used to amplify TCR beta CDR3 regions. Bias from PCR amplification was corrected by using a synthetic template baseline for primer optimization and for computational correction. The study's processing was this. Reads were annotated to V, D and J genes according to IMGT and were analyzed with immunoSEQ Analyzer, with only productive sequences retained. Clonality was calculated as one minus the Shannon entropy normalized by log2 of the number of productive unique sequences. For each patient and control, public and private clones were evaluated within the 100 most prevalent clones. Clones were defined as Susac-specific if absent from the healthy and MS cohorts, from 1052 published viral clones and from other ImmuneACCESS disease sequences. In TCRdb, the public reads were trimmed at Q25 with fastp and aligned with MiXCR, with productive beta chains retained. Every entry covers one CDR3 protein and lists the most common genes and DNA from its rows. TCRdb's processing, not the authors', yielded these V and J calls. The sample contains about 130,000 distinct CDR3 sequences, 85% to 95% of them found a single time. About 0.18% of the sample is held by the ten biggest clonotypes.

The sequenced sample was CD8+ T cells from PBMCs. This receptor was identified in a human donor with Susac syndrome. This sequence uses TRBV29-1 and TRBJ2-1, and perhaps TRBD1 as D gene, on 5 matching bases. The DNA reads as follows: TGCAGCGTTGAAGGTGGGGCGGACCAAACCTACAATGAGCAGTTCTTC. Translated, this gives CSVEGGADQTYNEQFF.